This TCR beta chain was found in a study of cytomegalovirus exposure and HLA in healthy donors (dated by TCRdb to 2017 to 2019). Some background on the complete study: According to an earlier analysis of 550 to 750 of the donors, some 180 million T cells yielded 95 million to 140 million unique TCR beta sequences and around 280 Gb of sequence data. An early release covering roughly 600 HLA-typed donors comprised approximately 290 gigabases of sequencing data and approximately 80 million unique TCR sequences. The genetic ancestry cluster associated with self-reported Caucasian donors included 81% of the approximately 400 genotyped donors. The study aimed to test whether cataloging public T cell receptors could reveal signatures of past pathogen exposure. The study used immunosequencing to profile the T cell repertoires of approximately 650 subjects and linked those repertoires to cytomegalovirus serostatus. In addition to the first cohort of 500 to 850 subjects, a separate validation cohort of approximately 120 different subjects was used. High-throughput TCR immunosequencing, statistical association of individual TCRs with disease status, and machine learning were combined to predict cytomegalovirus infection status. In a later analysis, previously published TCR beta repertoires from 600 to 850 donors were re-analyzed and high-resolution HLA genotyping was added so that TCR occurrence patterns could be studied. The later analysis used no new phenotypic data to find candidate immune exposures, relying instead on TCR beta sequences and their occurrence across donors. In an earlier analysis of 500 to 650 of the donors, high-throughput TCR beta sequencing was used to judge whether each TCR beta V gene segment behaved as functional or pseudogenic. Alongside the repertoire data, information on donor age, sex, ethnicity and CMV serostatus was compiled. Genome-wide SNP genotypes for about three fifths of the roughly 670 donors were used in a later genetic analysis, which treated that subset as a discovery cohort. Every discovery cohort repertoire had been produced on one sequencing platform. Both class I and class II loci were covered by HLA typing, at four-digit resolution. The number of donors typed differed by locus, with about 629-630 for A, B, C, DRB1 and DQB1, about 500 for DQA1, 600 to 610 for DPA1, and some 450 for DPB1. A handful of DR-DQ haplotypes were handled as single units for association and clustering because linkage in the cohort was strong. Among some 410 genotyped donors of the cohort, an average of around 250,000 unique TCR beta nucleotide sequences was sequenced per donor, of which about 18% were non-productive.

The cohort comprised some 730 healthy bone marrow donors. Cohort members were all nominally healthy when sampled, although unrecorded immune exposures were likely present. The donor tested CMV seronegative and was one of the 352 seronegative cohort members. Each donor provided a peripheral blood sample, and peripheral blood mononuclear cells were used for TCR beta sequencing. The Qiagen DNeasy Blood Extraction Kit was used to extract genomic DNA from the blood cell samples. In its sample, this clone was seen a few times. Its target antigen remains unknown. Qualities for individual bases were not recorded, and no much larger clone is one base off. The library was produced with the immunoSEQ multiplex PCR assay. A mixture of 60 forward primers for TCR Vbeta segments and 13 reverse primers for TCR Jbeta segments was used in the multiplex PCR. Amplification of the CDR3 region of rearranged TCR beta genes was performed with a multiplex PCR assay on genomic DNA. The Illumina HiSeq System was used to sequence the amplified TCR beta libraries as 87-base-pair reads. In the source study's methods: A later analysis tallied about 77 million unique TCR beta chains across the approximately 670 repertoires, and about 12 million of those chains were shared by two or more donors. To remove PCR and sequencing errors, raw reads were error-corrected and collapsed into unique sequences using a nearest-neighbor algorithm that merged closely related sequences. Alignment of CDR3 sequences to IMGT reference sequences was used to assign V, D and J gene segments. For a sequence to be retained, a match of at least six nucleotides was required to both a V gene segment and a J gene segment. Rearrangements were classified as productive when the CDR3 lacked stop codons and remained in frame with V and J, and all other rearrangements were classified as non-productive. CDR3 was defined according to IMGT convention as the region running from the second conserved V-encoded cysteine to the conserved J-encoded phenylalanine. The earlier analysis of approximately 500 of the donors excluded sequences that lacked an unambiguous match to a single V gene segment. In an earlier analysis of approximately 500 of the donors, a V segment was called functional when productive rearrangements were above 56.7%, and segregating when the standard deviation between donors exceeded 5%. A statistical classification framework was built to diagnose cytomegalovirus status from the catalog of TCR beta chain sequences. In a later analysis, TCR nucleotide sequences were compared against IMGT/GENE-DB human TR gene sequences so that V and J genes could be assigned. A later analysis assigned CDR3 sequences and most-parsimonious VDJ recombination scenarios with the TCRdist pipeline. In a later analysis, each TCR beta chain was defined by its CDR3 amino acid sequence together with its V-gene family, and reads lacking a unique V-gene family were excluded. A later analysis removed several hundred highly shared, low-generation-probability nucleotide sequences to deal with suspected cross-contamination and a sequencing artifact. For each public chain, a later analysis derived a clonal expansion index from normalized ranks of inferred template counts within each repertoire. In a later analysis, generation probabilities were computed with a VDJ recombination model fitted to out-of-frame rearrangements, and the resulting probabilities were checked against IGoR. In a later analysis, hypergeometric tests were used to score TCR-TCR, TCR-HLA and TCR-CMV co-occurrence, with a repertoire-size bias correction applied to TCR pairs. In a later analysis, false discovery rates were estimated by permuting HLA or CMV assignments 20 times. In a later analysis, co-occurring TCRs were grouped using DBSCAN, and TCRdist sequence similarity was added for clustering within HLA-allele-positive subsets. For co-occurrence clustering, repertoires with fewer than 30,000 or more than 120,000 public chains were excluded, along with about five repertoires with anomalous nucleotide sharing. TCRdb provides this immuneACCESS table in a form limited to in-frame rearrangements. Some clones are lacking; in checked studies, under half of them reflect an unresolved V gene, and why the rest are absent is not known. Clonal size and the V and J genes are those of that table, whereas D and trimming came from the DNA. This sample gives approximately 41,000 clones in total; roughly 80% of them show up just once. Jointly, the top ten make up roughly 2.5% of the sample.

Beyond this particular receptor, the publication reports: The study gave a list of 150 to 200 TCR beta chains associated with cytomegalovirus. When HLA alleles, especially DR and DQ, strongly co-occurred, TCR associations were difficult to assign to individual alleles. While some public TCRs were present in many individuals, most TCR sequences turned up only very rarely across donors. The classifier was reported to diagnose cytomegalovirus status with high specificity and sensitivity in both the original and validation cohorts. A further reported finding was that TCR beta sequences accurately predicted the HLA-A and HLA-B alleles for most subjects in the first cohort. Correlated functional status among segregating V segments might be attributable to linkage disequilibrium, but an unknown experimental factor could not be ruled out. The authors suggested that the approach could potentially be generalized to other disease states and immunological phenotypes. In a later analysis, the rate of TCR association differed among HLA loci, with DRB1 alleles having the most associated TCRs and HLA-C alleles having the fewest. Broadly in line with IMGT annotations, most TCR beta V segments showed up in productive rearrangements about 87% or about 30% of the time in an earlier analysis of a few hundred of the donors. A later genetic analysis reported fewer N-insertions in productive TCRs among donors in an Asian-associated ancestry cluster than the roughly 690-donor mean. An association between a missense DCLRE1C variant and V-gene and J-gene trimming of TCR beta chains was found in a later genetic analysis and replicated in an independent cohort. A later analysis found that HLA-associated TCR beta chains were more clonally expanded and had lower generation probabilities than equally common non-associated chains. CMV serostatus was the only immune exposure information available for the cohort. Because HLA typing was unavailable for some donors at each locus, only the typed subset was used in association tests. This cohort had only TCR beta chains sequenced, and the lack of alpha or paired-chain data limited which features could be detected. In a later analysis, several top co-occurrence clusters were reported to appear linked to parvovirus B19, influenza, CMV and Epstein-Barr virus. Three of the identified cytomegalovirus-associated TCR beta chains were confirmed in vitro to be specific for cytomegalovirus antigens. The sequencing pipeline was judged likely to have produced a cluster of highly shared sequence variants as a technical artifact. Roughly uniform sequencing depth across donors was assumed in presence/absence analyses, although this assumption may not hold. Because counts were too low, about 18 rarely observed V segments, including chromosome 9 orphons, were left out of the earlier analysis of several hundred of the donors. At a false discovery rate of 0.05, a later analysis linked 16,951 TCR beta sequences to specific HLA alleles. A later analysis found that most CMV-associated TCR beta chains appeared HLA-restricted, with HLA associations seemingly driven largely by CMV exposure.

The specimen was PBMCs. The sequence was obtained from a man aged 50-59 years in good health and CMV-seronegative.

The bases read TGTGCCAGCAGTTTGGGGAGGACAGATACGCAGTATTTT. Translated, this is CASSLGRTDTQYF. The chain is assembled from TRBV27 and TRBJ2-3; possibly the D gene is TRBD2, per 6 matching bases. CDR1 and CDR2, looked up from the germline V gene (reference sequence), are MNHEY and SMNVEV. The CDR3 spans 13 residues, from the cysteine through the phenylalanine. This entry keeps only the CDR3 DNA: 39 bases, framed from base 1. V was cut back by 3 bases and J by 3 bases, leaving a gap of 7 bases between them.